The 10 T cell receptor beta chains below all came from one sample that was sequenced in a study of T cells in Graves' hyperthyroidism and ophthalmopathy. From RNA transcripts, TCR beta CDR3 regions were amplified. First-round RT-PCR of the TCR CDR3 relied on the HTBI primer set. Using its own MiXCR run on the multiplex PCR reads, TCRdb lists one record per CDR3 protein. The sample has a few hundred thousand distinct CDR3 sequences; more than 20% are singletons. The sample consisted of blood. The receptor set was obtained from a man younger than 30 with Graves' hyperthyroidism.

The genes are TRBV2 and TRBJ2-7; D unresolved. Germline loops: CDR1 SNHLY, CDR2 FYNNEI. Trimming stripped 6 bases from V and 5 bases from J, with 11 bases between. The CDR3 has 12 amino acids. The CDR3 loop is CASRDLNDEQYF. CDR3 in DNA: TGTGCCAGCAGGGATTTGAACGACGAGCAGTACTTC.

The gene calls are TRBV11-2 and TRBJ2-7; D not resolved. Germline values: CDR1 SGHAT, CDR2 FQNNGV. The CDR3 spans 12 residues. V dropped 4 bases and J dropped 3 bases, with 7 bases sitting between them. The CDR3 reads CASSYSFYEQYF. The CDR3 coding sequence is TGTGCCAGCAGCTATTCCTTCTACGAGCAGTACTTC. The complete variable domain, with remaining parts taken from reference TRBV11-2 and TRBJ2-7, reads EAGVAQSPRYKIIEKRQSVAFWCNPISGHATLYWYQQILGQGPKLLIQFQNNGVVDDSQLPKDRFSAERLKGVDSTLKIQPAKLEDSAVYLCASSYSFYEQYFGPGTRLTVT.

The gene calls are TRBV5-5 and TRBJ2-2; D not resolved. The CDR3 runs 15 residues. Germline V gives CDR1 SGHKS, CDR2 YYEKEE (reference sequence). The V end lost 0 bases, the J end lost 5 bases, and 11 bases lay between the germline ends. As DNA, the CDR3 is TGTGCCAGCAGCTTGGGGACGCCCAAGACCGGGGAGCTGTTTTTT. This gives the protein CASSLGTPKTGELFF.

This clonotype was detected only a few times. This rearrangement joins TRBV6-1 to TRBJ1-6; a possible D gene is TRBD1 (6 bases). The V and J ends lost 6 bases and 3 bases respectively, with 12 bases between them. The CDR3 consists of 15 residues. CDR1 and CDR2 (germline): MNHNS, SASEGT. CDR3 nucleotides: TGTGCCAGCAGGAGTGGGGGGCACTATAATTCACCCCTCCACTTT. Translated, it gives CASRSGGHYNSPLHF.

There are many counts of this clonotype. The CDR3 region is CASSEDGYEQYF. DNA for the CDR3: TGTGCCAGCAGTGAAGACGGCTACGAGCAGTACTTC. The chain employs TRBV6-1 and TRBJ2-7; D is unclear. The V and J ends lost 1 base and 3 bases respectively, with 4 bases between them. CDR3 length: 12 amino acids. Germline CDR1 is MNHNS and CDR2 is SASEGT.

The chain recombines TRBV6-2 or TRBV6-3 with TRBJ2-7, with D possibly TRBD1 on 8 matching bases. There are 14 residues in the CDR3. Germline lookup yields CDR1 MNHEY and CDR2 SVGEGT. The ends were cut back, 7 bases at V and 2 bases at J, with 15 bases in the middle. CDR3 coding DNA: TGTGCCAGCACCAGGACAGGGACTACCTACGAGCAGTACTTC. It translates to CASTRTGTTYEQYF.

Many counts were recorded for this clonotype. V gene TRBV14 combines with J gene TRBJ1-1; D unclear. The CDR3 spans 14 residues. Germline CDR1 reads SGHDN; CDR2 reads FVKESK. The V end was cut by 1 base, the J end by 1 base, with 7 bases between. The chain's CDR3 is CASSQVRGNTEAFF. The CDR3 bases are TGTGCCAGCAGCCAAGTCCGGGGGAACACTGAAGCTTTCTTT.

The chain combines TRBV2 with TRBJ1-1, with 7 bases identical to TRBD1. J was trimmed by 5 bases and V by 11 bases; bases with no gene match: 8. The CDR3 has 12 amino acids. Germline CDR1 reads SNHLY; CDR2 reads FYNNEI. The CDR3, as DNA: TGTGCCGGATCCAAGACAGGGACTGAAGCTTTCTTT. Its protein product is CAGSKTGTEAFF.

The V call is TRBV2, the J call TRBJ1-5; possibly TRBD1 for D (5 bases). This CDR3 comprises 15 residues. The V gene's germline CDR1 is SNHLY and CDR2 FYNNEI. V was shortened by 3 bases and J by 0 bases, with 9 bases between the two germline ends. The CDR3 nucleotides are TGTGCCAGCAGTGAGTGGGGCAGTAGCAATCAGCCCCAGCATTTT. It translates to CASSEWGSSNQPQHF.

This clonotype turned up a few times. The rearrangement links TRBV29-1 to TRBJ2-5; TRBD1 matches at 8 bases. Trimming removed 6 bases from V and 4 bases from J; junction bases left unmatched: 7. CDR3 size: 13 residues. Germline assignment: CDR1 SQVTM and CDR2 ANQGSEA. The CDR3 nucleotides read TGCAGCGTCTCCACAGGGGGGTTAGAGACCCAGTACTTC. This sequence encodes CSVSTGGLETQYF.